What follows are 21 T cell receptor beta chains derived from one specimen sequenced in a study of T cell changes during pregnancy in multiple sclerosis. TCRdb's copy holds only in-frame clones and misses some; the assay was immunoSEQ multiplex PCR. The table shows roughly 42,000 clones, with roughly nine tenths occurring only once. The material sequenced was CD4+ T cells from peripheral blood mononuclear cells, taken in the first trimester of pregnancy. The receptors were gathered from a female donor with multiple sclerosis, enrolled in a pregnancy study.

The V gene is TRBV7-9, the J gene TRBJ2-4; D may be TRBD2 (6 bases). The germline CDR1 and CDR2 sequences are SEHNR and FQNEAQ (reference sequence). The CDR3 sequence is 18 residues long. The ends were cut back, 5 bases at V and 0 bases at J, with 20 bases in the middle. The CDR3 protein is CASSLPGERMLAKNIQYF. CDR3 bases: TGTGCCAGCAGCCTCCCGGGAGAGCGGATGCTAGCCAAAAACATTCAGTACTTC. The full variable domain, its missing parts supplied by reference TRBV7-9 and TRBJ2-4, is DTGVSQNPRHKITKRGQNVTFRCDPISEHNRLYWYRQTLGQGPEFLTYFQNEAQLEKSRLLSDRFSAERPKGSFSTLEIQRTEQGDSAMYLCASSLPGERMLAKNIQYFGAGTRLSVL.

This chain joins TRBV7-9 and TRBJ2-1; no clear D gene. V was pared by 1 base and J by 7 bases, with 8 bases between. The germline CDR1 and CDR2 sequences are SEHNR and FQNEAQ (reference sequence). CDR3 length equals 13 residues. The CDR3 protein is CASSLVVSNEQFF. The CDR3 DNA reads TGTGCCAGCAGCTTAGTGGTTAGTAATGAGCAGTTCTTC.

This clone was recorded only once. This chain joins TRBV19 and TRBJ1-1; TRBD1 might be the D (6 bases). V shed 6 bases and J shed 4 bases, with 9 bases lying between them. This CDR3 comprises 12 residues. CDR1 is LNHDA and CDR2 is SQIVND in the germline V gene (reference sequence). The CDR3 loop reads CASRGGGTEAFF. The CDR3 DNA sequence: TGTGCCAGTAGAGGGGGGGGCACTGAAGCTTTCTTT.

Written as DNA, the CDR3 is TGCAGCGTTGGGCCGACAGGACCTAACACTGAAGCTTTCTTT. Translated, it gives CSVGPTGPNTEAFF. The chain joins TRBV29-1 to TRBJ1-1, with a tentative D call TRBD1 (6 bases). V lost 4 bases, J lost 2 bases, and 14 bases lay in between. The CDR3 is 14 amino acids. Germline V gene data show CDR1 as SQVTM and CDR2 as ANQGSEA.

V gene TRBV7-2 combines with J gene TRBJ2-2; 12 nucleotides align to TRBD2. Losses at the gene ends were 7 bases for V and 6 bases for J; bases not matched to a gene: 3. This CDR3 contains 14 residues. The germline CDR1 and CDR2 sequences are SGHTA and FQGNSA. The CDR3 spells CASNLAGGAGELFF. DNA for the CDR3: TGTGCCAGCAACCTAGCGGGGGGGGCCGGGGAGCTGTTTTTT.

The gene calls are TRBV7-3 and TRBJ2-3, with TRBD1 as a possible D gene (5 bases). The CDR3 contains 13 residues. The V gene lost 5 bases and the J gene lost 10 bases, with 16 bases spanning the gap. The germline CDR1 and CDR2 sequences are SGHTA and FQGTGA. The CDR3 here is CASSQRQWDSQYF. CDR3 nucleotide sequence: TGTGCCAGCAGCCAACGACAGTGGGATTCGCAGTATTTT.

The rearrangement links TRBV19 to TRBJ2-3; 7 bases fit TRBD1. Per the germline V gene, CDR1 is LNHDA and CDR2 is SQIVND (reference sequence). The length of the CDR3 is 14 residues. V was pared by 5 bases and J by 4 bases, with 6 bases of the junction left unmatched. The CDR3 reads CASSLRQGPDTQYF. The CDR3 coding sequence is TGTGCCAGTAGTCTGAGACAGGGACCAGATACGCAGTATTTT.

CDR3: CSVWTGWETQYF. The DNA of the CDR3 is TGCAGCGTTTGGACAGGGTGGGAGACCCAGTACTTC. The chain uses TRBV29-1 and TRBJ2-5, with 8 bases lining up with TRBD1. This CDR3 has 12 amino acids. Germline CDR1 reads SQVTM; CDR2 reads ANQGSEA. V lost 5 bases, J lost 5 bases, and 4 bases stayed unmatched.

V usage is TRBV15 and J usage is TRBJ2-7; 11 positions agree with TRBD2. The CDR3 has 16 amino acids. Per the germline V gene, CDR1 is LNHNV and CDR2 is YYDKDF (reference sequence). Trimming took 0 bases from V and 6 from J; bases not matched to a gene: 7. The CDR3 sequence is CATSREGTSGSFEQYF. The CDR3 DNA follows: TGTGCCACCAGCAGAGAGGGAACTAGCGGGAGTTTCGAGCAGTACTTC.

The chain uses TRBV18 and TRBJ1-4; D is unclear. Trimming pared 3 bases from V and 8 bases from J, leaving 16 bases between. Germline V gives CDR1 KGHSH, CDR2 LQKENI. This CDR3 spans 15 amino acids. The DNA for the CDR3 is TGTGCCAGCTCACCCCATGGTACACCCAGGGAAAAACTGTTTTTT. Amino acid sequence: CASSPHGTPREKLFF.

The V gene is TRBV4-1, the J gene TRBJ2-5; maybe TRBD2 (7 bases). This CDR3 contains 16 residues. From germline, CDR1 is MGHRA and CDR2 YSYEKL. The V end lost 0 bases, the J end lost 5 bases, and 16 bases lay between the germline ends. DNA of the CDR3: TGCGCCAGCAGCCAAGATAGGAAGGGGGGGGTGGAGACCCAGTACTTC. It specifies CASSQDRKGGVETQYF.

The rearrangement joins TRBV6-5 to TRBJ2-3, with a possible D match to TRBD1 (6 bases). The V gene's germline CDR1 is MNHEY and CDR2 SVGAGI. Trimming pared 5 bases from V and 0 bases from J, leaving 12 bases between. The CDR3 loop spans 15 amino acids. The CDR3 loop reads CASSSGQISTDTQYF. The CDR3 nucleotides are TGTGCCAGCAGTAGTGGACAGATTAGCACAGATACGCAGTATTTT.

The chain recombines TRBV5-1 with TRBJ2-1; 7 bases match TRBD1. The CDR3 is 15 amino acids. Germline-derived CDR1 and CDR2 are SGHRS and YFSETQ. The trim removed 0 bases at V and 7 bases at J, leaving 7 bases unmatched. Written as DNA, the CDR3 is TGCGCCAGCAGCTTGGAACAGGGGTATCCTAATGAGCAGTTCTTC. This translates into CASSLEQGYPNEQFF.

V and J are TRBV7-2 and TRBJ2-3; 9 bases are shared with TRBD1. Germline trimming cut 1 base from V and 3 bases from J; bases unmatched to any gene: 5. CDR1 and CDR2 (germline): SGHTA, FQGNSA. The CDR3 has 16 amino acids. CDR3 coding DNA: TGTGCCAGCAGCTTAGTAAGGACAGGGGTGACAGATACGCAGTATTTT. Its protein product is CASSLVRTGVTDTQYF.

The chain links TRBV29-1 to TRBJ2-7; 8 nucleotides line up with TRBD1. CDR3 length equals 12 residues. CDR1 and CDR2 (germline): SQVTM, ANQGSEA. With V trimmed by 7 bases and J by 2 bases, 4 bases remained unmatched. The CDR3 loop reads CSAGTGTYEQYF. The CDR3 nucleotides are TGCAGCGCCGGGACAGGAACCTACGAGCAGTACTTC.

J is TRBJ2-1 and V is TRBV7-2; D gene ambiguous. The CDR3 runs to 12 residues. The V gene lost 4 bases and the J gene lost 9 bases, with 10 bases spanning the gap. Germline loops: CDR1 SGHTA, CDR2 FQGNSA. The CDR3 loop reads CASSSSWSEQFF. CDR3 DNA sequence: TGTGCCAGCAGCTCCAGTTGGTCTGAGCAGTTCTTC.

The rearrangement links TRBV2 to TRBJ2-2; D not resolved. V gave up 2 bases and J gave up 1 base, with 2 bases separating them. This CDR3 has 13 residues. Germline V CDR1 and CDR2: SNHLY, FYNNEI. The CDR3 loop reads CASSEQNTGELFF. The CDR3 nucleotides are TGTGCCAGCAGTGAACAGAACACCGGGGAGCTGTTTTTT.

J is TRBJ2-7 and V is TRBV19, with D maybe TRBD1 (6 bases). Per germline, CDR1 LNHDA and CDR2 SQIVND (reference sequence). The CDR3 runs 16 residues. Trimming took 4 bases from V and 1 from J, leaving 17 bases between them. CDR3 in amino acids: CASSTGVGTRSYEQYF. In DNA, the CDR3 is TGTGCCAGTAGTACAGGGGTCGGAACGAGGTCCTACGAGCAGTACTTC.

This clone was seen a single time. This chain uses TRBV2 with TRBJ1-1, with TRBD1 identical over 9 bases. This CDR3 region has 13 residues. The V and J ends lost 6 bases and 10 bases, in that order; junction bases with no gene match: 9. From germline, CDR1 is SNHLY and CDR2 FYNNEI. The CDR3 sequence: CASRDGQGRPAFF. As DNA, the CDR3 is TGTGCCAGCAGGGACGGACAGGGGCGACCAGCTTTCTTT.

This clone was seen more than once but under ten times. The chain uses TRBV19 and TRBJ1-1, with unresolved D. The CDR3 is 15 amino acids. Deletions cut 5 bases from V and 1 base from J, with 14 bases between. Germline lookup yields CDR1 LNHDA and CDR2 SQIVND (reference sequence). As DNA, the CDR3 is TGTGCCAGTAGTGCGGGGAGGCGGAAGAACACTGAAGCTTTCTTT. Translating gives CASSAGRRKNTEAFF.

The chain joins TRBV5-6 to TRBJ1-3, with D possibly TRBD1 on 6 matching bases. V lost 0 bases, J lost 9 bases, and 13 bases lay in between. Germline loops: CDR1 SGHDT, CDR2 YYEEEE. The CDR3 extends over 14 amino acids. CDR3 amino acids: CASSLEAVRGTIYF. The CDR3 DNA sequence: TGTGCCAGCAGCTTGGAAGCTGTCAGGGGCACCATATATTTT.